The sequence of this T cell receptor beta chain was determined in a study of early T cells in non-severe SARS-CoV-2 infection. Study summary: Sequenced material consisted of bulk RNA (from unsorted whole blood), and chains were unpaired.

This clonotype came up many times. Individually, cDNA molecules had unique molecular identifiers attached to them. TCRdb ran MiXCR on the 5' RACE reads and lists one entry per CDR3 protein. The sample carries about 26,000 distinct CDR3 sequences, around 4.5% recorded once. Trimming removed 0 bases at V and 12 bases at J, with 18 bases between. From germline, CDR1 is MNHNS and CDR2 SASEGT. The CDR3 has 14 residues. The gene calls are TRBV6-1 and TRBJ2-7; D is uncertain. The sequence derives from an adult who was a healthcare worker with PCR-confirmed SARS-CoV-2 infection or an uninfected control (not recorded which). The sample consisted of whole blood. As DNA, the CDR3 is TGTGCCAGCAGTGAAGCGTGGTCATTAATAACGACGTACTTC. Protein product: CASSEAWSLITTYF.